The sequence of this T cell receptor (beta chain) was determined in a study of identical twins. All donors were healthy Caucasians. A few counts support this clonotype. The CDR3 sequence is 13 residues long. Deletions cut 6 bases from V and 3 bases from J, with 12 bases between. The V gene's germline CDR1 is LNHDA and CDR2 SQIVND (reference sequence). From the 5' RACE reads, TCRdb called clonotypes with MiXCR, one entry per CDR3 protein. Of under 1 million distinct CDR3 sequences listed, 10% to 15% were seen once; the top ten hold 1.5% to 2%. The sample was also reused in another study, on yellow fever vaccine responses in identical twins. That source adds: Reported findings indicate that twins' vaccine T cell responses seemed partially convergent, partially personalized.

The V call is TRBV19, the J call TRBJ2-7; D gene unclear. Sample: PBMCs. The sequence derives from a woman in her late teens or twenties in good health. The CDR3 region is CASSGPPYYEQYF. The CDR3 DNA sequence: TGTGCCAGTAGCGGGCCCCCCTACTACGAGCAGTACTTC.